Described below is a single TCR beta chain sequence and its context. Its matching antigen is unknown. A sample-barcoded 5' primer and a J-beta primer mix were used in a second PCR of about 6 to 11 cycles. Each of the cDNA molecules was tagged by a template-switch adaptor with 12 random nucleotides. MiXCR was run by TCRdb on the 5' RACE reads, yielding one entry per CDR3 protein. In the table there are 850,000 or so distinct CDR3 sequences, about 28% of which are singletons. CDR3 size: 15 residues. The ends lost 2 bases at V and 11 bases at J; junction bases unmatched: 15. Germline CDR1 SGHRS, CDR2 YFSETQ. This record comes from a study of blood T cells in healthy people across ages. Donors ranged from roughly 6 to 100 years old and were healthy Caucasians in Russia. Study outcomes and limitations: It was the long-lived donors that had more naive CD4+ cells and higher diversity than aged donors.

J is TRBJ2-5 and V is TRBV5-1; 7 nucleotides line up with TRBD2. The sequence was collected from a woman older than 75 in good health. The specimen was blood. CDR3: CASSLGGEGYNEQYF. The CDR3 DNA sequence: TGCGCCAGCAGCTTAGGTGGGGAGGGGTACAATGAGCAGTACTTC.